These T cell receptor beta chains were read from a single sample in a study of cytomegalovirus exposure and HLA in healthy donors. Clones were read by immunoSEQ multiplex PCR, and TCRdb kept only the in-frame ones, dropping some. The sample records approximately 200,000 clones, 85% being singletons. The sequenced sample consisted of PBMCs. Receptors were obtained from a woman aged 45-60 years in good health and CMV-seronegative. Both conserved end residues are part of each CDR3. The order of the fields is V gene, J gene, D gene, clone size, CDR3 DNA, CDR3 protein. The D gene is left open where the match is weak. Where a row states a size, it is once, few, many or the class of an expanded clone; other rows omit it.

>TRBV5-4|TRBJ2-2|NA|NA
TGTGCCAGCAGCTTGGAGGAGCAGATGAACACCGGGGAGCTGTTTTTT
CASSLEEQMNTGELFF
>TRBV5-1|TRBJ2-2|NA|NA
TGCGCCAGCAGCATCCTGGACAGATTGAGAACCGGGGAGCTGTTTTTT
CASSILDRLRTGELFF
>TRBV30|TRBJ2-1|TRBD2|NA
TGTGCCTGGAGTGTAATTAGCGGGAGGGCCACGGACAATGAGCAGTTCTTC
CAWSVISGRATDNEQFF
>TRBV30|TRBJ2-7|TRBD2|NA
TGTGCCTGGAGCATGGGAGGGTCCTACGAGCAGTACTTC
CAWSMGGSYEQYF
>TRBV27|TRBJ2-1|TRBD2|once
TGTGCCAGCAGTTTCATCCTAGCGGGAGTCGGGAATGAGCAGTTCTTC
CASSFILAGVGNEQFF
>TRBV15|TRBJ1-1|NA|once
TGTGCCACCAGCAGAGATAAGGGGGTGGGGACTGAAGCTTTCTTT
CATSRDKGVGTEAFF
>TRBV10-3|TRBJ1-2|TRBD1|once
TGTGCCATCAGTGAGTCGAGTCCCGGGACAGCGGATAACACCTTC
CAISESSPGTADNTF
>TRBV5-6|TRBJ1-1|NA|NA
TGTGCCAGCAGCCGCGGACAGATTTTGACTGAAGCTTTCTTT
CASSRGQILTEAFF
>TRBV1|TRBJ2-3|NA|NA
TGCACCAGCAGCCAAGTGAGACTAGGGGATACGCAGTATTTT
CTSSQVRLGDTQYF
>TRBV7-9|TRBJ1-5|TRBD1|NA
TGTGCCAGCAGCCGAACAGGGGGCGATCAGCCCCAGCATTTT
CASSRTGGDQPQHF
>TRBV9|TRBJ2-1|NA|NA
TGTGCCAGCAGCGTCACTGACAATGAGCAGTTCTTC
CASSVTDNEQFF
>TRBV30|TRBJ2-1|NA|NA
TGTGCCTGGAGTGTATCGTTAGGACTGGACGAATTCTTC
CAWSVSLGLDEFF
>TRBV27|TRBJ1-4|NA|NA
TGTGCCAGCAGTTCACAGGCTTTAGGGGAAAAACTGTTTTTT
CASSSQALGEKLFF
>TRBV10-1|TRBJ2-6|TRBD1|NA
TGCGCCAGCAGTGAGTTTGGGTTGGCAAGGACAGGGCCTTTATTGAGCTCTGGGGCCAACGTCCTGACTTTC
CASSEFGLARTGPLLSSGANVLTF
>TRBV7-2|TRBJ2-4|TRBD2|once
TGTGCCAGCAGTACAAGACTAGCGGGGTTTGGGGTAGCCAAAAACATTCAGTACTTC
CASSTRLAGFGVAKNIQYF
>TRBV4-1|TRBJ1-2|NA|NA
TGCGCCAGCAGCCAAGGCGGGGCAAGGGGTTATGGCTACACCTTC
CASSQGGARGYGYTF
>TRBV18|TRBJ2-7|NA|NA
TGTGCCAGCTCACCAACGTACCTCAATAGCGGCTACGAGCAGTACTTC
CASSPTYLNSGYEQYF
>TRBV28|TRBJ2-7|TRBD2|NA
TGTGCCAGCAGTTTCCCAATGACTAGCGGGAGCTACGAGCAGTACTTC
CASSFPMTSGSYEQYF
>TRBV21-1|TRBJ2-7|NA|NA
TGTGCCAGCAGCAAAGTTGGGCTAGCGGGCGACGAGCAGTACTTC
CASSKVGLAGDEQYF
>TRBV2|TRBJ1-3|NA|few
TGTGCCAGCAGTATACGGGAGAACACCATATATTTT
CASSIRENTIYF
>TRBV9|TRBJ2-7|TRBD1|NA
TGTGCCAGCAGCCCTAGGGGACAGGGGGACTACGAGCAGTACTTC
CASSPRGQGDYEQYF
>TRBV18|TRBJ2-5|TRBD1|NA
TGTGCCAGCTCACCCCATAACAGGGGTGGGGAGACCCAGTACTTC
CASSPHNRGGETQYF